The next 8 T cell receptor beta chains were all read from a single sample in a study of shared clonotypes between healthy human individuals. The protocol was immunoSEQ multiplex PCR, while the TCRdb copy is restricted to in-frame clones and leaves out a portion. This sample carries millions of clones, roughly nine tenths of them seen once, and the ten largest clones take around 0.15%. The sample was naive CD4+ T cells sorted from blood. Subset in this sample: CD45RA+ positively selected. Every receptor here comes from a man in his late teens or twenties in good health.

The gene calls are TRBV9 and TRBJ1-5, with a tentative D call TRBD1 (6 bases). Trimming removed 4 bases from V and 6 bases from J, with 14 bases in between. Per the germline V gene, CDR1 is SGDLS and CDR2 is YYNGEE. The CDR3 covers 14 residues. The chain's CDR3 is CASSTRQDPQPQHF. CDR3 in DNA: TGTGCCAGCAGCACCCGACAGGATCCTCAGCCCCAGCATTTT.

The V call is TRBV2, the J call TRBJ2-2; the match to TRBD2 covers 8 bases. Germline values: CDR1 SNHLY, CDR2 FYNNEI. This CDR3 comprises 15 residues. The ends lost 4 bases at V and 5 bases at J; junction bases unmatched: 6. The CDR3, as DNA: TGTGCCAGCAGTGTAAGCGGGAGAGGAACCGGGGAGCTGTTTTTT. Protein sequence: CASSVSGRGTGELFF.

The V gene is TRBV10-3, the J gene TRBJ2-7, with D hard to call. The CDR3 length is 14 residues. CDR1 ENHRY and CDR2 SYGVKD come from the germline V gene. V lost 1 base and J lost 3, with 10 bases in between. CDR3 amino acids: CAISEYTWNYEQYF. The CDR3 DNA sequence: TGTGCCATCAGTGAGTACACTTGGAACTACGAGCAGTACTTC.

The genes are TRBV28 and TRBJ1-5; TRBD1 aligns across 9 bases. Germline V gene sequence: CDR1 MDHEN, CDR2 SYDVKM. V lost 5 bases to trimming and J lost 5 bases; unmatched junction nucleotides: 16. The CDR3 is made up of 18 amino acids. The CDR3 sequence: CASSPDWTGAMSYQPQHF. The DNA for the CDR3 is TGTGCCAGCAGTCCCGATTGGACAGGGGCTATGTCCTATCAGCCCCAGCATTTT.

The chain has TRBV14 and TRBJ2-1, with D perhaps assigned TRBD1 or TRBD2 (5 bases each). This CDR3 comprises 15 residues. The V gene lost 4 bases and the J gene lost 3 bases, with 13 bases spanning the gap. In germline, CDR1 is SGHDN, CDR2 FVKESK. The CDR3 nucleotides read TGTGCCAGCAGCCCCGGGACCACCATCTACAATGAGCAGTTCTTC. Protein product: CASSPGTTIYNEQFF.

The chain uses TRBV5-3 and TRBJ2-7; D remains ambiguous. TRBV5-3 is classed as an ORF, of uncertain function. The CDR3 totals 13 residues. The V and J ends lost 2 bases and 3 bases respectively, with 9 bases between them. CDR3 sequence reads: CARSFFVGYEQYF. The DNA for the CDR3 is TGTGCCAGAAGCTTTTTCGTCGGCTACGAGCAGTACTTC.

This clone was counted a single time. The chain is built from TRBV7-2 and TRBJ2-1, with TRBD2 identical over 12 bases. V shed 1 base and J 7 bases; nucleotides not matched to a gene: 2. Germline values: CDR1 SGHTA, CDR2 FQGNSA. The CDR3 runs to 15 residues. This chain's CDR3 is CASSLGGLAGNEQFF. In DNA, the CDR3 is TGTGCCAGCAGCTTAGGCGGACTAGCGGGAAATGAGCAGTTCTTC.

The V and J genes are TRBV6-1 and TRBJ1-2; D unclear. Deletions cut 0 bases from V and 4 bases from J, with 9 bases between. The germline V gene encodes CDR1 MNHNS and CDR2 SASEGT. The CDR3 length is 14 residues. The CDR3 loop is CASSEAYGRYGYTF. Written as DNA, the CDR3 is TGTGCCAGCAGTGAAGCGTACGGACGCTATGGCTACACCTTC.